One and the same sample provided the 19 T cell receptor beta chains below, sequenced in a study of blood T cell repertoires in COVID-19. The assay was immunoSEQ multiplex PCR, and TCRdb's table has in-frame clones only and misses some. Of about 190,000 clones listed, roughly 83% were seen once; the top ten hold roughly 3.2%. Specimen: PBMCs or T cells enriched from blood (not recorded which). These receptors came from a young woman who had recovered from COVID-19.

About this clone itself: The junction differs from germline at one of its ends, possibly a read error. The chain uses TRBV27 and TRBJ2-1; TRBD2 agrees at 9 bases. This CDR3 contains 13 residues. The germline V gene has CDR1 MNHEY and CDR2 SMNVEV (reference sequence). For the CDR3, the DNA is TGTGCCAGCAGTTTACAGCGCGGTGGGACTAGCCTCTTC. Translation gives CASSLQRGGTSLF.

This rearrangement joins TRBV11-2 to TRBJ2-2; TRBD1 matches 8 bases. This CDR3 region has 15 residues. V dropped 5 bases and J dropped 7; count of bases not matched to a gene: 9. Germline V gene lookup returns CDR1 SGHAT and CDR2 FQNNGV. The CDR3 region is CASSPSGTGGGELFF. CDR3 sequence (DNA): TGTGCCAGCAGCCCATCCGGGACAGGTGGCGGGGAGCTGTTTTTT.

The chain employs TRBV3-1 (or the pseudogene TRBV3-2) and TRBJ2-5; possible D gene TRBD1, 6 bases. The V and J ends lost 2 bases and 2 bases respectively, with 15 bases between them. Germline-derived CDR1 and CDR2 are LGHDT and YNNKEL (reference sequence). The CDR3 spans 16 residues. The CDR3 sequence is CASSQSAGVRQETQYF. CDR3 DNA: TGTGCCAGCAGCCAATCAGCAGGGGTGAGGCAAGAGACCCAGTACTTC.

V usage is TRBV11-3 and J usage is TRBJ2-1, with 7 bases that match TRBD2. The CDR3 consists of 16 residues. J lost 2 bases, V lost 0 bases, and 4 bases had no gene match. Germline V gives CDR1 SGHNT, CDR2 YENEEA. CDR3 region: CASSLDGAGTYNEQFF. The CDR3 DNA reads TGTGCCAGCAGCTTAGATGGAGCGGGGACCTACAATGAGCAGTTCTTC.

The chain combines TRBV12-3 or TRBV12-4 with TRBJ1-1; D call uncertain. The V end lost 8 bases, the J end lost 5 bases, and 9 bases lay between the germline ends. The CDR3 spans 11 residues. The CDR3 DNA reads TGTGCCAGCCTTATTACAACTGAAGCTTTCTTT. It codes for CASLITTEAFF.

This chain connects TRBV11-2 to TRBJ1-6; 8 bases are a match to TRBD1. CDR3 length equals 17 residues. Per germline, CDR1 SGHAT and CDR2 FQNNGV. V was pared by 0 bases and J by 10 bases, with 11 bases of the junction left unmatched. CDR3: CASSLDQDRVGRSPLHF. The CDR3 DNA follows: TGTGCCAGCAGCTTAGATCAGGACAGGGTAGGGAGGTCACCCCTCCACTTT.

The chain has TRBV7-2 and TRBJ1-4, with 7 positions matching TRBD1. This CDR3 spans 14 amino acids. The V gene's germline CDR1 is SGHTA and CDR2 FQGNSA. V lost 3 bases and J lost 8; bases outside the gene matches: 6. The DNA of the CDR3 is TGTGCCAGCAGCTTCGGCAGGGGGATCGAAAAACTGTTTTTT. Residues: CASSFGRGIEKLFF. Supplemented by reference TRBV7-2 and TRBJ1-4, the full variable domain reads GAGVSQSPSNKVTEKGKDVELRCDPISGHTALYWYRQSLGQGLEFLIYFQGNSAPDKSGLPSDRFSAERTGGSVSTLTIQRTQQEDSAVYLCASSFGRGIEKLFFGSGTQLSVL.

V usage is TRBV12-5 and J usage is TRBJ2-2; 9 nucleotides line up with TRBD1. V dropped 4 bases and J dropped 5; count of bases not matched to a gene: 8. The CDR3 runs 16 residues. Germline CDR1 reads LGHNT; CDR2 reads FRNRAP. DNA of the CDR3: TGTGCTAGTGGTTCTACTACAGGGGGCTGGACCGGGGAGCTGTTTTTT. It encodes CASGSTTGGWTGELFF.

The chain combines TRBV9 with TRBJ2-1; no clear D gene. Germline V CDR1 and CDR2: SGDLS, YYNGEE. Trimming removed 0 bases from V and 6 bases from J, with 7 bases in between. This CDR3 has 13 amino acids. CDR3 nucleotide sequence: TGTGCCAGCAGCGTAGACCCGCGCAATGAGCAGTTCTTC. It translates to CASSVDPRNEQFF. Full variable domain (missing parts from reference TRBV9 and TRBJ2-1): DSGVTQTPKHLITATGQRVTLRCSPRSGDLSVYWYQQSLDQGLQFLIQYYNGEERAKGNILERFSAQQFPDLHSELNLSSLELGDSALYFCASSVDPRNEQFFGPGTRLTVL.

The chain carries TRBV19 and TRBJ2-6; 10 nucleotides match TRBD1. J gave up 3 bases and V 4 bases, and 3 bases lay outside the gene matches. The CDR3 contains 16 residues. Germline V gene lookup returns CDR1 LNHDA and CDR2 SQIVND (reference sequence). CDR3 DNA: TGTGCCAGTAGTAGGACAGGGGGGAGTGGGGCCAACGTCCTGACTTTC. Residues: CASSRTGGSGANVLTF. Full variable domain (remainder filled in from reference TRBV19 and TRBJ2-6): DGGITQSPKYLFRKEGQNVTLSCEQNLNHDAMYWYRQDPGQGLRLIYYSQIVNDFQKGDIAEGYSVSREKKESFPLTVTSAQKNPTAFYLCASSRTGGSGANVLTFGAGSRLTVL.

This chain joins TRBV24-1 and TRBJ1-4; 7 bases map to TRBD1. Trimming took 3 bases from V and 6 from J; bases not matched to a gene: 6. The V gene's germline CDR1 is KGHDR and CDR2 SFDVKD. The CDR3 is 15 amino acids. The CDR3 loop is CATSDTGQGDEKLFF. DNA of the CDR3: TGTGCCACCAGTGATACCGGGCAGGGGGATGAAAAACTGTTTTTT.

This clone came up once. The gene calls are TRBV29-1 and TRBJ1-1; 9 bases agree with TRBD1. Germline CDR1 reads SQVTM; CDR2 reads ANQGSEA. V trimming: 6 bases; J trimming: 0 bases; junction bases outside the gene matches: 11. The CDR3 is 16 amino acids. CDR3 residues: CSVGGGTGFMNTEAFF. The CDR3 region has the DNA TGCAGCGTGGGGGGAGGGACAGGGTTTATGAACACTGAAGCTTTCTTT.

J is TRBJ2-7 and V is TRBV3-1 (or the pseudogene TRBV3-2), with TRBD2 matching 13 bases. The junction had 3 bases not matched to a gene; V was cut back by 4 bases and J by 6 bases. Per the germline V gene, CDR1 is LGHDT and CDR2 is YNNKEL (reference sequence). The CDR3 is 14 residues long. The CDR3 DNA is TGTGCCAGCAGCCTTACTAGCGGGAGGGCCGAGCAGTACTTC. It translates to CASSLTSGRAEQYF.

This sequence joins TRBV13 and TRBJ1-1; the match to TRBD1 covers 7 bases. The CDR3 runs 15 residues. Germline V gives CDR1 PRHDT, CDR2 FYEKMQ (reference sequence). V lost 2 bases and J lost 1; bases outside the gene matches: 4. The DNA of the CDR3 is TGTGCCAGCAGCTTAACAGGGGTGGGGAACACTGAAGCTTTCTTT. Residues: CASSLTGVGNTEAFF.

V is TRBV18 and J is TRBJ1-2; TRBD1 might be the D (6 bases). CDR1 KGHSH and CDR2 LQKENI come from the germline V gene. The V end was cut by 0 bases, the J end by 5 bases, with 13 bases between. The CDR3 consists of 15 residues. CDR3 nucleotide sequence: TGTGCCAGCTCACCACCGATCAGACAGGCTTATGGCTACACCTTC. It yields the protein CASSPPIRQAYGYTF.

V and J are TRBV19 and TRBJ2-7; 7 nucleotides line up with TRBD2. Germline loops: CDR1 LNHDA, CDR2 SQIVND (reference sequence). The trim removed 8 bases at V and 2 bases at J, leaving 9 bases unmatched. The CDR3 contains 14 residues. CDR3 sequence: CASQRERGTYEQYF. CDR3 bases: TGTGCCAGTCAAAGGGAGCGGGGAACCTACGAGCAGTACTTC.

This chain's CDR3 is CASSELAGGPDTQYF. The DNA for the CDR3 is TGTGCCAGCAGTGAACTAGCGGGGGGGCCAGATACGCAGTATTTT. The chain links TRBV6-1 to TRBJ2-3, with 12 bases aligning to TRBD2. CDR3 size: 15 residues. Germline values: CDR1 MNHNS, CDR2 SASEGT. V lost 2 bases to trimming and J lost 4 bases; unmatched junction nucleotides: 1.

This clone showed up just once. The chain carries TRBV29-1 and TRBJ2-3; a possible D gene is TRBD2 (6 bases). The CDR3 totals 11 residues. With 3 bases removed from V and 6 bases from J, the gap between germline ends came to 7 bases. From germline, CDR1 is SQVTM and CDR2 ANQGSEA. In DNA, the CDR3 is TGCAGCGTTGAGGCGGGGGATACGCAGTATTTT. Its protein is CSVEAGDTQYF.

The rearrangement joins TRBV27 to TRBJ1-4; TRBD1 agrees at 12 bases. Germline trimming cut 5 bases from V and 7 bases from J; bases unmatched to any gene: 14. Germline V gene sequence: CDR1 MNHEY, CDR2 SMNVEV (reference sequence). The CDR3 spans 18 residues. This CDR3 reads CASSLRYRGTGGSEKLFF. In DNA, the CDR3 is TGTGCCAGCAGTCTACGATACCGTGGGACAGGGGGCTCTGAAAAACTGTTTTTT.